This is a list of T cell receptor beta chains from one sample in a study of T cell repertoires in cytomegalovirus infection. Their recognized antigens are unknown. One entry per CDR3 protein, called by TCRdb with MiXCR from the reads. The sample records about 890,000 distinct CDR3 sequences, approximately 31% being singletons. Source: cultured CD8+ T cells from PBMCs, taken from culture after CMV antigen stimulation. The origin of the receptors is a human donor in good health (CMV status not recorded). Some clones in this sample may be carry-over from other donors' samples. The CDR3 runs from the conserved cysteine through the conserved F or W. The D gene is left open where the match is weak. Clone size, where shown, is once, few, many, or a class for clones that have expanded.

clone size	V gene	J gene	CDR3 length	D gene	CDR3 DNA	CDR3 protein
few	TRBV19	TRBJ1-1	12	TRBD1	TGTGCCTCATGGACAGGGAACACTGAAGCTTTCTTT	CASWTGNTEAFF
.	TRBV15	TRBJ1-2	16	.	TGTGCCACCAGTACACATGGGGACCCCGAGGCTCATGGCTACACCTTC	CATSTHGDPEAHGYTF
many	TRBV3-1	TRBJ2-1	15	.	TGTGCCAGCAGCCCCTACCGGGACATAGGCAATGAGCAGTTCTTC	CASSPYRDIGNEQFF
many	TRBV7-6	TRBJ1-1	14	.	TGTGCCAGCAGCTTGTCAGGGGCGAACACTGAAGCTTTCTTT	CASSLSGANTEAFF
.	TRBV19	TRBJ2-2	13	.	TGTGCCAGTAGTATGCGTCAAACCGGGGAGCTGTTTTTT	CASSMRQTGELFF
.	TRBV6-5	TRBJ2-7	14	.	TGTGCCAGCAGTTACCATAATCGAGACTACGAGCAGTACTTC	CASSYHNRDYEQYF
few	TRBV7-6	TRBJ2-1	14	.	TGTGCCAGCAGCTTAAGCGGCGGTTTCCTAGGGCAGTTCTTC	CASSLSGGFLGQFF
.	TRBV5-4	TRBJ1-4	14	TRBD1	TGTGCCAGCAGCTTGGATGGGACAGCTGAAAAACTGTTTTTT	CASSLDGTAEKLFF
.	TRBV27	TRBJ2-2	13	.	TGTGCCAGCAGTCCCCGCCAGGCCGGGGAGCTGTTTTTT	CASSPRQAGELFF
.	TRBV7-9	TRBJ2-1	19	TRBD2	TGTGCCAGCATCGGGCAAAGGGGACTAGCGGGGGCCCTGGGCAATGAGCAGTTCTTC	CASIGQRGLAGALGNEQFF
few	TRBV7-8	TRBJ2-5	13	.	TGTGCCAGCAGCTTAATCCGGAAAGAGACCCAGTACTTC	CASSLIRKETQYF
many	TRBV6-2/TRBV6-3	TRBJ2-2	12	.	TGTGCCAGCAGTTACCCGGAAATTGAGCTGTTTTTT	CASSYPEIELFF
many	TRBV7-6	TRBJ2-3	14	.	TGTGCCAGCAGCCAACGCATACAGCCAGATACGCAGTATTTT	CASSQRIQPDTQYF
.	TRBV7-9	TRBJ2-3	13	TRBD2	TGTGCCACCTGGGGGGGAGGTGGAGATACGCAGTATTTT	CATWGGGGDTQYF
.	TRBV6-2/TRBV6-3	TRBJ2-1	15	.	TGTGCCAGCAGACCGCTAGCGAATCTCTACAATGAGCAGTTCTTC	CASRPLANLYNEQFF
.	TRBV7-8	TRBJ2-7	16	.	TGTGCCAGCAGCTTAGAGGGCTCCGGGTTTTCCTACGAGCAGTACTTC	CASSLEGSGFSYEQYF
.	TRBV27	TRBJ2-1	16	.	TGTGCCAGCAGTTTATCTGCGGGACAGATTTTTCATGAGCAGTTCTTC	CASSLSAGQIFHEQFF
many	TRBV7-2	TRBJ1-1	13	.	TGTGCCAGCAGCTTAGGGTACAGGAGTGAAGCTTTCTTT	CASSLGYRSEAFF
few	TRBV25-1	TRBJ1-1	14	.	TGTGCCAGCAGTGAAGGAGGGGCGGCCACTGAAGCTTTCTTT	CASSEGGAATEAFF
once	TRBV20-1	TRBJ1-4	14	.	TGCAGTGCTAGAATTTTTGCAACTAATGAAAAACTGTTTTTT	CSARIFATNEKLFF
.	TRBV20-1	TRBJ2-1	14	TRBD1	TGCAGTGCTCCGACAGGGCGGAAAAGGTATGAGCAGTTCTTC	CSAPTGRKRYEQFF
.	TRBV27	TRBJ1-1	15	.	TGTACCAGCAGTTTGGTGTCGGGGGGATCCCCTGAAGCTTTCTTT	CTSSLVSGGSPEAFF
few	TRBV2	TRBJ1-1	14	TRBD1	TGTGCCAGCAGCCTCCGGGACAGCAATTTTGAAGCTTTCTTT	CASSLRDSNFEAFF
.	TRBV6-2/TRBV6-3	TRBJ2-3	16	TRBD1	TGTGCCAGCAGTTACAGGACAGGACCCCTCACAGATACGCAGTATTTT	CASSYRTGPLTDTQYF
few	TRBV27	TRBJ1-4	17	.	TGTGCCAGCACCGCAGTTTCCGTCCTTGGCCCCAATGAAAAACTGTTTTTT	CASTAVSVLGPNEKLFF
.	TRBV10-3	TRBJ1-2	15	TRBD1	TGTGCCATCAGTGAGTTAACAGGGGGCGACTATGGCTACACCTTC	CAISELTGGDYGYTF
few	TRBV24-1	TRBJ2-1	14	TRBD1	TGTGCCACCAGTGAGACAGGGCCCGACAATGAGCAGTTCTTC	CATSETGPDNEQFF
few	TRBV19	TRBJ2-1	15	TRBD1	TGTGCCAGTAGTAGAACCGGGACAGCTTACAATGAGCAGTTCTTC	CASSRTGTAYNEQFF
.	TRBV27	TRBJ1-2	13	.	TGTGCCAGCACTTCAGGGTTCGGGGGTGGCTACACCTTC	CASTSGFGGGYTF
few	TRBV27	TRBJ1-5	15	.	TGTGCCAGCAGTTTTTCCGGGGGCCTGGGTCAGCCCCAGCATTTT	CASSFSGGLGQPQHF
many	TRBV7-6	TRBJ2-7	17	TRBD2	TGTGCCAGCAGCAACGGGCTAGCGGATTCCCATTCCTACGAGCAGTACTTC	CASSNGLADSHSYEQYF
few	TRBV29-1	TRBJ2-1	12	TRBD1	TGCAGCGCCGGGACAGGGGACAATGAGCAGTTCTTC	CSAGTGDNEQFF
.	TRBV6-5	TRBJ1-5	18	TRBD1	TGTGCCAGCAGTTACCCGGGCAGTACAGGGGGCTCTAGTCAGCCCCAGCATTTT	CASSYPGSTGGSSQPQHF
.	TRBV7-9	TRBJ1-2	14	TRBD1	TGTGCCAGCAGCTCCTGGGACAGGGGGGTTGGCTACACCTTC	CASSSWDRGVGYTF
few	TRBV7-3	TRBJ2-5	15	.	TGTGCCAGCAGCTCCTCCCCAGGGGTTTTAGAGACCCAGTACTTC	CASSSSPGVLETQYF
once	TRBV10-3	TRBJ1-6	15	.	TGTGCCATCAGTGAAGTGGGACCCAATAATTCACCCCTCCACTTT	CAISEVGPNNSPLHF
many	TRBV7-6	TRBJ2-1	15	.	TGTGCCAGCAGTCGTGACGTGAGCTCCTACAATGAGCAGTTCTTC	CASSRDVSSYNEQFF
few	TRBV7-9	TRBJ1-6	13	.	TGTGCCAGCAGTCGGGACTCCAACTCACCCCTCCACTTT	CASSRDSNSPLHF
.	TRBV6-5	TRBJ2-5	15	TRBD1	TGTGCCAGCAGCTCAGTCAGGGGGCCTACAGAGACCCAGTACTTC	CASSSVRGPTETQYF
.	TRBV4-1	TRBJ2-7	16	TRBD1	TGCGCCAGCAGCCAAGGGCCGGACAGGGCAACCTACGAGCAGTACTTC	CASSQGPDRATYEQYF
.	TRBV12-3/TRBV12-4	TRBJ2-5	17	.	TGTGCCAGCAGTTTAGCGCGGAGGGTCAGAAACCAAGAGACCCAGTACTTC	CASSLARRVRNQETQYF
few	TRBV7-6	TRBJ2-5	14	.	TGTGCTAGCAGCGCAACGGGGCCGGGGGAGACCCAGTACTTC	CASSATGPGETQYF
.	TRBV27	TRBJ2-4	15	TRBD1	TGTGCCAGCAGTCCGATAACGACAGGGGAAGACATTCAGTACTTC	CASSPITTGEDIQYF
.	TRBV12-3/TRBV12-4	TRBJ2-4	16	.	TGTGCCAGCAGTTCCCGACTAGGACCTGGTGGTGACATTCAGTACTTC	CASSSRLGPGGDIQYF
few	TRBV5-1	TRBJ2-5	14	.	TGCGCCAGCAGCTTCGGCAACCTCCAAGAGACCCAGTACTTC	CASSFGNLQETQYF
.	TRBV10-3	TRBJ1-2	13	.	TGTGCCACATCACCGTGGAGCTTGGATGGCTACACCTTC	CATSPWSLDGYTF
.	TRBV28	TRBJ1-1	14	.	TGTGCCAGCAGTTACAGCAACCGAGACACTGAAGCTTTCTTT	CASSYSNRDTEAFF
few	TRBV5-5	TRBJ2-1	17	.	TGTGCCAGCAGCCCTTTAGGAGACTACCTTACCTACAATGAGCAGTTCTTC	CASSPLGDYLTYNEQFF
.	TRBV4-3	TRBJ1-4	15	.	TGCGCCAGCAGCCAAGGGGGCGGTGATAATGAAAAACTGTTTTTT	CASSQGGGDNEKLFF
.	TRBV7-3	TRBJ2-6	15	.	TGTGCCAGCAGCCTGACAGTTTCTGGGGCCAACGTCCTGACTTTC	CASSLTVSGANVLTF
.	TRBV7-6	TRBJ1-1	16	.	TGTGCCAGCAGCTTAATGGGGTTAATAGTGAACACTGAAGCTTTCTTT	CASSLMGLIVNTEAFF
.	TRBV6-6	TRBJ1-4	15	.	TGTGCCAGCAGTTATGACAGAGCAACTAATGTAAAACTGTTTTTT	CASSYDRATNVKLFF
.	TRBV14	TRBJ2-1	15	TRBD2	TGTGCCAGCAGCCAAGGCGGGGGGCAGTACAATGAGCAGTTCTTC	CASSQGGGQYNEQFF
.	TRBV28	TRBJ2-4	16	.	TGTGCCAGCAACCCTCTCTGGTCCCCCACTAAAAACATTCAGTACTTC	CASNPLWSPTKNIQYF
.	TRBV6-2/TRBV6-3	TRBJ2-2	12	.	TGTGCCAGCAGACTAACCGCCGGGGAGCTGTTTTTT	CASRLTAGELFF
.	TRBV27	TRBJ1-4	15	TRBD1	TGTGCCAGCAGTTTACGGGACAGGGGGCCTGAAAAACTGTTTTTT	CASSLRDRGPEKLFF
.	TRBV19	TRBJ1-5	17	.	TGTGCCAGTATTATAGATCTTTCTGTCTGGGGCAATCAGCCCCAGCATTTT	CASIIDLSVWGNQPQHF
.	TRBV27	TRBJ2-3	12	.	TGTGTCAGCCGACCCCCGGGAGATACGCAGTATTTT	CVSRPPGDTQYF
.	TRBV6-5	TRBJ2-7	12	TRBD1	TGTGCCAGCAGGGGACAGGCCTACGAGCAGTACTTC	CASRGQAYEQYF